This T cell receptor (beta chain) was found in a study of T cells in tumors after PD-1 blockade. Overall study results and limits: About 41% of tumor TCR clonotypes were also found in blood.

Germline V gene data show CDR1 as MNHEY and CDR2 as SVGAGI. CDR3 length equals 14 residues. V lost 0 bases and J lost 1, with 7 bases in between. Profiling relied on immunoSEQ multiplex PCR, and the TCRdb table lists in-frame clones only, not all of them. The sample yields roughly 59,000 clones, 80% seen once. Input was about 616 ng to 6,500 ng of genomic DNA from tumor or blood. In the case of this clone: The antigen remains undetermined.

The source material was PBMCs, sampled before anti-PD-1 treatment. The receptor comes from a human donor with basal cell carcinoma. The rearrangement joins TRBV6-5 to TRBJ2-7, with no clear D. The CDR3 DNA reads as TGTGCCAGCAGTTACTCAGGGATTTCCTACGAGCAGTACTTC. Encoded protein: CASSYSGISYEQYF.